This T cell receptor (beta chain) was found in a study of technical replicates of blood from a few donors. Here immunoSEQ multiplex PCR was the method, and the copy in TCRdb shows in-frame clones only, minus some. Of roughly 80,000 clones listed, 93% were seen once; the top ten hold roughly 0.26%. This CDR3 region has 17 residues. Trimming pared 3 bases from V and 7 bases from J, leaving 21 bases between. Per germline, CDR1 MGHRA and CDR2 YSYEKL. This TCR was sampled from a human donor in good health. This sequence joins TRBV4-1 and TRBJ2-2; no reliable D call. The sample taken for sequencing was T cells isolated from PBMCs. CDR3 DNA sequence: TGCGCCAGCAGCCATTCAACCGCCAGGCTTCTAAGCGGGGAGCTGTTTTTT. This sequence encodes CASSHSTARLLSGELFF.